The 11 T cell receptor beta chains given below trace back to one sample, sequenced in a study of blood T cell repertoires in COVID-19. Sequencing used immunoSEQ multiplex PCR; TCRdb keeps in-frame clones, though not all of them. The data contain about 80,000 clones, less than 85% of them seen just once; the ten biggest clones take up roughly 15%. Sequencing was performed on peripheral blood. Receptors were obtained from a man between 65 and 85 years old with active or convalescent COVID-19.

The chain uses TRBV6-5 and TRBJ2-7, with TRBD1 as a possible D gene (5 bases). V shed 4 bases and J shed 5 bases, with 9 bases lying between them. The CDR3 has 12 amino acids. Germline V lookup: CDR1 MNHEY, CDR2 SVGAGI. The CDR3 loop reads CASSFQGNEQYF. CDR3 bases: TGTGCCAGCAGTTTTCAGGGTAACGAGCAGTACTTC.

The DNA of the CDR3 is TGTGCCAGCACACGACAGGGATCGGGTCAGCCCCAGCATTTT. This codes for CASTRQGSGQPQHF. This chain uses TRBV2 with TRBJ1-5; TRBD1 matches at 7 bases. V shed 7 bases, J shed 6 bases, and the junction held 9 bases outside the gene matches. The CDR3 has 14 residues. Germline loops: CDR1 SNHLY, CDR2 FYNNEI.

The rearrangement uses TRBV5-1 and TRBJ2-7; TRBD1 aligns across 8 bases. The CDR3 sequence is 15 residues long. Trimming cost V 0 bases and J 4 bases; bases outside gene matches: 6. CDR1 SGHRS and CDR2 YFSETQ come from the germline V gene. In DNA, the CDR3 is TGCGCCAGCAGCTTGGGTGGACAGGGCAGTTACGAGCAGTACTTC. Translating it yields CASSLGGQGSYEQYF.

This clone was recorded once. The rearrangement links TRBV28 to TRBJ2-5; TRBD2 matches at 13 bases. The germline V gene has CDR1 MDHEN and CDR2 SYDVKM. This CDR3 has 18 residues. V was clipped by 5 bases and J by 5 bases; unmatched bases: 14. CDR3 coding DNA: TGTGCCAGCAGTCCAAGGACTAGCGGGGGCCCGATACGGGAGACCCAGTACTTC. Its protein product is CASSPRTSGGPIRETQYF.

This sequence joins TRBV2 and TRBJ2-3; D ambiguous. V was shortened by 5 bases and J by 3 bases, with 9 bases between the two germline ends. Germline V gene data show CDR1 as SNHLY and CDR2 as FYNNEI. The CDR3 loop spans 13 amino acids. The CDR3 sequence is CASSSSRTDTQYF. CDR3 DNA: TGTGCCAGCAGTTCGTCCCGTACAGATACGCAGTATTTT. The variable domain in full, with the rest retrieved from reference TRBV2 and TRBJ2-3, is EPEVTQTPSHQVTQMGQEVILRCVPISNHLYFYWYRQILGQKVEFLVSFYNNEISEKSEIFDDQFSVERPDGSNFTLKIRSTKLEDSAMYFCASSSSRTDTQYFGPGTRLTVL.

The chain has TRBV3-1 (or the pseudogene TRBV3-2) and TRBJ2-5, with 10 bases aligning to TRBD2. V gave up 1 base and J gave up 5 bases; unmatched junction bases: 4. The CDR3 has 15 amino acids. The germline V gene has CDR1 LGHDT and CDR2 YNNKEL (reference sequence). The CDR3 here is CASSQVPTSGETQYF. The CDR3 nucleotides read TGTGCCAGCAGCCAAGTACCGACTAGCGGGGAGACCCAGTACTTC.

This clone was counted at least ten times. The J gene is TRBJ2-1, the V gene TRBV7-9, with a tentative D call TRBD2 (5 bases). The CDR3 contains 16 residues. CDR1 is SEHNR and CDR2 is FQNEAQ in the germline V gene (reference sequence). Trimming shortened V by 2 bases and J by 9 bases, and 20 bases separated the two germline ends. CDR3 residues: CASSLLLALLVGEQFF. CDR3 coding DNA: TGTGCCAGCAGCTTACTCCTAGCTCTCTTAGTCGGTGAGCAGTTCTTC.

V gene TRBV2 combines with J gene TRBJ2-2; D might be TRBD1 (5 bases). V was shortened by 4 bases and J by 7 bases, with 7 bases between the two germline ends. The CDR3 is 12 residues long. The germline CDR1 and CDR2 sequences are SNHLY and FYNNEI. CDR3: CASSAQGGELFF. CDR3 sequence (DNA): TGTGCCAGCAGTGCGCAGGGCGGGGAGCTGTTTTTT.

V and J are TRBV3-1 (or the pseudogene TRBV3-2) and TRBJ2-2; 10 positions match TRBD1. V shed 1 base, J shed 4 bases, and the junction held 3 bases outside the gene matches. This CDR3 spans 16 amino acids. From germline, CDR1 is LGHDT and CDR2 YNNKEL (reference sequence). CDR3 residues: CASSQGRTGGTGELFF. The CDR3 DNA follows: TGTGCCAGCAGCCAAGGCCGGACAGGGGGCACCGGGGAGCTGTTTTTT.

The chain carries TRBV19 and TRBJ2-5; maybe TRBD1 (5 bases). This CDR3 is 16 amino acids long. V gave up 7 bases and J gave up 6 bases, with 24 bases separating them. The germline gives CDR1 LNHDA, CDR2 SQIVND (reference sequence). This chain's CDR3 is CASTQGVSPQQKTQYF. The CDR3 region has the DNA TGTGCCAGTACCCAGGGTGTGAGTCCCCAACAAAAGACCCAGTACTTC. The variable domain in full, completed from reference TRBV19 and TRBJ2-5, reads DGGITQSPKYLFRKEGQNVTLSCEQNLNHDAMYWYRQDPGQGLRLIYYSQIVNDFQKGDIAEGYSVSREKKESFPLTVTSAQKNPTAFYLCASTQGVSPQQKTQYFGPGTRLLVL.

Notes on this clone: An end of the junction differs from the germline gene, which may be a read error. This chain connects TRBV7-7 to TRBJ1-3; D ambiguous. This CDR3 is built from 13 residues. Germline V lookup: CDR1 SSHAT, CDR2 FNYEAQ (reference sequence). The CDR3 nucleotides are TGTGCTAGCAGCCTTTCCTCTGGAAACACCATATATTTT. Translating it yields CASSLSSGNTIYF. Together with reference TRBV7-7 and TRBJ1-3, the CDR3 gives the full variable domain: GAGVSQSPRYKVTKRGQDVTLRCDPISSHATLYWYQQALGQGPEFLTYFNYEAQPDKSGLPSDRFSAERPEGSISTLTIQRTEQRDSAMYRCASSLSSGNTIYFGEGSWLTVV.